This TCR beta chain was observed in a study of T cell changes during pregnancy in multiple sclerosis. This clone was counted once. The CDR3 spans 15 residues. The germline V gene has CDR1 MNHNS and CDR2 SASEGT. V was cut by 5 bases and J by 0 bases, with 12 bases left in between. Profiled with immunoSEQ multiplex PCR; TCRdb holds only in-frame clones, not every one. The repertoire holds tens of thousands of clones, with 90% to 95% as singletons. The origin of this receptor is a female donor with multiple sclerosis, enrolled in a pregnancy study. The rearrangement uses TRBV6-1 and TRBJ2-3; D gene uncertain. The source material was CD8+ T cells from peripheral blood mononuclear cells, sampled in the first trimester of pregnancy. CDR3 coding DNA: TGTGCCAGCAGTCCACTGTTACCTAGCACAGATACGCAGTATTTT. Translation gives CASSPLLPSTDTQYF.